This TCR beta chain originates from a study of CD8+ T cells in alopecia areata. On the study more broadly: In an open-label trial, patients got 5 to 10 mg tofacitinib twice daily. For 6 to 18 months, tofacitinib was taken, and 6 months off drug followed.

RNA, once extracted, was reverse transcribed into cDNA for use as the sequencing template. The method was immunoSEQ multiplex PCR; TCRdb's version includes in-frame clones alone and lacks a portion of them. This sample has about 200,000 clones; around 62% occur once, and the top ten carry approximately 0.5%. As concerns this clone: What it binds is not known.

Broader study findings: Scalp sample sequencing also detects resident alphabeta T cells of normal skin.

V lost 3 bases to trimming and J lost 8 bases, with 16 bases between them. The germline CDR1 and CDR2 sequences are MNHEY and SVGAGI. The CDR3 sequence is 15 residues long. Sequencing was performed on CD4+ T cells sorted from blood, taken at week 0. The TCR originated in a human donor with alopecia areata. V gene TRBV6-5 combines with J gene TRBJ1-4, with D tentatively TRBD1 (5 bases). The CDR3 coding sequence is TGTGCCAGCAGTTATGGCAGGCACCGGGGGGAAAAACTGTTTTTT. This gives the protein CASSYGRHRGEKLFF.